Sequencing of this T cell receptor (beta chain) was carried out in a study of cytomegalovirus exposure and HLA in healthy donors. The PCR used 60 Vbeta and 13 Jbeta primers. Repertoires were generated with immunoSEQ multiplex PCR, while TCRdb's copy carries only in-frame clones and drops some. The repertoire holds more than 140,000 clones, with 60% to 80% as singletons. Healthy bone marrow donors made up the donors. Source material: PBMCs. The clonotype originates from a male donor in good health and CMV-seronegative.

CDR3 coding DNA: TGTGCCAGCTCACGTTACCTAGCGGGAACCTTCTACGAGCAGTACTTC. It encodes CASSRYLAGTFYEQYF. The chain carries TRBV18 and TRBJ2-7; TRBD2 matches 9 bases. J gave up 3 bases and V 4 bases, and 10 bases lay outside the gene matches. Germline V gene data show CDR1 as KGHSH and CDR2 as LQKENI. The CDR3 totals 16 residues.